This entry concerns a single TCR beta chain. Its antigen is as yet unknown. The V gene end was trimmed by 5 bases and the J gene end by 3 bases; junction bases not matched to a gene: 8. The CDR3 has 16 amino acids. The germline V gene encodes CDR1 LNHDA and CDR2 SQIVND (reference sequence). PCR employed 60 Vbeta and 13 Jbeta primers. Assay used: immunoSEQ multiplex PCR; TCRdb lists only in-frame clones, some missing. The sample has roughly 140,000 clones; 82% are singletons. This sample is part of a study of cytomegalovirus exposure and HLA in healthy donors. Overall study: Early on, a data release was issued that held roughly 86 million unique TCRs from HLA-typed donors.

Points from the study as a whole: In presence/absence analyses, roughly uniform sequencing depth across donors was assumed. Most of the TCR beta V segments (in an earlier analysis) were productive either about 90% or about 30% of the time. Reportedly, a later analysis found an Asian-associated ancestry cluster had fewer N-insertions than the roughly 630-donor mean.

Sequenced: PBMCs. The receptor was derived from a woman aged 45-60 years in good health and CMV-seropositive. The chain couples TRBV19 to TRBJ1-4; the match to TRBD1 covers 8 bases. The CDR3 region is CASSLPWTGSNEKLFF. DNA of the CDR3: TGTGCCAGTAGTCTACCCTGGACAGGGTCTAATGAAAAACTGTTTTTT.